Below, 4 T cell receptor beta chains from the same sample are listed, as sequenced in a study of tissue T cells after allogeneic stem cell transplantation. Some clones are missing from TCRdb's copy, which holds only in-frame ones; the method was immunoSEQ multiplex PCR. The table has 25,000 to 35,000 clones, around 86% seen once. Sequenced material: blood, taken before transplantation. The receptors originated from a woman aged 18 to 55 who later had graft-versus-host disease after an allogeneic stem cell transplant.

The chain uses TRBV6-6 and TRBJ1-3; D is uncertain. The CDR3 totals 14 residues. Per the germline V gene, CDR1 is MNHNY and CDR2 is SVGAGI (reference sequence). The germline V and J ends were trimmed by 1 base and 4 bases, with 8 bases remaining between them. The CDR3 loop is CASSYYGPGNTIYF. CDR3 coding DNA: TGTGCCAGCAGTTACTATGGTCCCGGAAACACCATATATTTT.

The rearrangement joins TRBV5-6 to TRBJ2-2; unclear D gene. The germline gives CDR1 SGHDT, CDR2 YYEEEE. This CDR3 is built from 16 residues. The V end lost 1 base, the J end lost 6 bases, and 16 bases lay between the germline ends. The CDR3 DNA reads TGTGCCAGCAGCTTGTACGGCGGATCCACGGCCGGGGAGCTGTTTTTT. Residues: CASSLYGGSTAGELFF.

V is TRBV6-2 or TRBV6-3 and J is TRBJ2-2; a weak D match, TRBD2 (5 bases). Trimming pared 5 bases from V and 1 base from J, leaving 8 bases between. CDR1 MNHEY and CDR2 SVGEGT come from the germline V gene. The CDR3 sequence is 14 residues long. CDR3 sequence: CASSPGKNTGELFF. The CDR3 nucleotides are TGTGCCAGCAGTCCGGGAAAGAACACCGGGGAGCTGTTTTTT.

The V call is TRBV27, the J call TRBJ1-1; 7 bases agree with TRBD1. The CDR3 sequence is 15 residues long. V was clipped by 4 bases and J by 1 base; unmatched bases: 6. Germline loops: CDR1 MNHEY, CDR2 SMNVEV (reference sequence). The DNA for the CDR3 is TGTGCCAGCAGTTGGGGGACAGCGAAGAACACTGAAGCTTTCTTT. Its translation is CASSWGTAKNTEAFF.